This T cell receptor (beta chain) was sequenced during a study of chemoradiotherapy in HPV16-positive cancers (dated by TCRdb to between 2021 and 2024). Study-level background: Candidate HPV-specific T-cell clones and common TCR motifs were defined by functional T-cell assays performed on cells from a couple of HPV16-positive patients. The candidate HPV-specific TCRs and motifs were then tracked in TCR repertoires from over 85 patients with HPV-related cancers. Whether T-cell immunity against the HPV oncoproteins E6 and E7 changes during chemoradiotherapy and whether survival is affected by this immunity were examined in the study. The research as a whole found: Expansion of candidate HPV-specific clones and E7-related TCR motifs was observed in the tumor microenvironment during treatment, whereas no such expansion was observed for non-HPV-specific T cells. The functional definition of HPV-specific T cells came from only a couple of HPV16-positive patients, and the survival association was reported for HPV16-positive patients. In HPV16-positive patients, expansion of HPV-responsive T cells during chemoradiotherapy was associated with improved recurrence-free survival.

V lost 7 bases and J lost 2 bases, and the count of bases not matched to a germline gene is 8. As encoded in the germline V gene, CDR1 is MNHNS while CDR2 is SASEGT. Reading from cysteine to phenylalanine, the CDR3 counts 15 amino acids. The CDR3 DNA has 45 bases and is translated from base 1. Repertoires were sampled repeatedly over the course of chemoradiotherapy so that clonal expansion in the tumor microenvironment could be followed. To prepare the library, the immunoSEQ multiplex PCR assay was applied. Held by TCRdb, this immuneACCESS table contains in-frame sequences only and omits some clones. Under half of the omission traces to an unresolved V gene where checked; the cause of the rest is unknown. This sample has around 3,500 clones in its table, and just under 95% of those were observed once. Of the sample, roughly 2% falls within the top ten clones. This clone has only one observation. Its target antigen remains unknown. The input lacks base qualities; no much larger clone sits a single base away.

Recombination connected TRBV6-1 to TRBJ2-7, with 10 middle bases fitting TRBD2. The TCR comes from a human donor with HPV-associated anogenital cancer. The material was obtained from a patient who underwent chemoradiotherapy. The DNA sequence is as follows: TGTGCCAGCATCTTAGCGGGAGGAGTTACCTACGAGCAGTACTTC. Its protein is CASILAGGVTYEQYF.